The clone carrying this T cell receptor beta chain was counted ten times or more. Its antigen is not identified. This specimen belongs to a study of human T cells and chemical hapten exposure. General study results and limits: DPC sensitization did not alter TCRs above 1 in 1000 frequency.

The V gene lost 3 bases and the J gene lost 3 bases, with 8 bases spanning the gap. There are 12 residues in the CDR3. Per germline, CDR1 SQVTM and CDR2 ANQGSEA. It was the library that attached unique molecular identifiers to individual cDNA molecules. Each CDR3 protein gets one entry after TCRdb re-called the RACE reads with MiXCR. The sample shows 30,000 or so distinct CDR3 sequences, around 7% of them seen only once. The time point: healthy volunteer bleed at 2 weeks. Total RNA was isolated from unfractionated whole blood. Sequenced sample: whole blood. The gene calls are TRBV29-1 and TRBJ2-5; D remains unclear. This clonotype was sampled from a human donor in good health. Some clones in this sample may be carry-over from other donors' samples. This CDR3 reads CSVDPQKETQYF. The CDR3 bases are TGCAGCGTTGATCCACAAAAAGAGACCCAGTACTTC.